A single TCR beta chain is shown here with its context. This receptor's antigen is unknown. One base away there is no much larger clone; base qualities are not given. Based on the germline V gene, the CDR1 and CDR2 sequences are SGHRS and YFSETQ. The CDR3, from cysteine to phenylalanine, totals 14 residues. Just the 42-base CDR3 DNA is kept, in frame starting at base 1. At the junction V is shortened by 4 bases and J by 0 bases, with 11 bases in between. The data belong to a study of cytomegalovirus exposure and HLA in healthy donors (dated by TCRdb to 2015 to 2018). About the investigation overall: A later analysis indicated that the 120 or so validation repertoires were generated on the platform also employed for the roughly 730 repertoires of the first cohort. The aim of the study was to test whether cataloging public T cell receptors could identify signatures of past pathogen exposure. In addition to the first cohort of roughly 700 subjects, a separate validation cohort of 130 or so different subjects was used. To predict cytomegalovirus infection status, the study brought together high-throughput TCR immunosequencing, statistical association of individual TCRs with disease status, and machine learning.

Broad study findings and their caveats: The classifier was reported to diagnose cytomegalovirus status with high specificity and sensitivity in both the original and validation cohorts. In vitro tests confirmed that a few of the cytomegalovirus-associated TCR beta chains recognize cytomegalovirus antigens. The study gave a list of under 200 TCR beta chains associated with cytomegalovirus. All 130 or so repertoires were used to score co-occurrence in the validation cohort in a later analysis, because that analysis had no HLA typing for the cohort. Most TCR sequences were seen in very few donors, while some public TCRs were found in many individuals. It was suggested by the authors that the approach could potentially be generalized to other disease states and immunological phenotypes. In a later analysis, TCRs clustered in the first cohort were found to also tend to co-occur in the 100 to 150 validation repertoires, with 94% of cluster scores above 0.

Library prep was done by the immunoSEQ multiplex PCR assay. The paper's data handling went like this. A statistical classification framework was built for diagnosing cytomegalovirus status from the catalog of TCR beta chain sequences. This immuneACCESS table, as held by TCRdb, lists in-frame sequences with V and J called but not all clones. Of the missing ones, under half trace to an unresolved V gene in checked studies; the others have no known cause. V and J calls and clone size are copied from that table; D and trimming were computed from the DNA. Across this sample there are some 98,000 clones, with 87% seen only once. Roughly 3.9% of the sample belongs to the ten largest clones. The donors were included in the validation cohort of some 110 subjects, a group kept apart from the roughly 700-subject first cohort.

The sequence came from a young woman in good health and CMV-seronegative. The sequence joins TRBV5-1 to TRBJ2-7, with the D gene uncertain. The sample comprised PBMCs. The CDR3 protein: CASSSSPDSYEQYF. The DNA is TGCGCCAGCAGCAGTAGCCCTGACTCCTACGAGCAGTACTTC.